This passage covers 23 T cell receptor beta chains from one sample sequenced in a study of CXCR3-negative and CXCR3-positive naive CD8 T cells. Study results and caveats: Against CXCR3-negative naive cells, CXCR3-positive naive cells showed more hydrophobic TRB CDR3s.

In preparing the TRB cDNA libraries, 5' RACE with UMI labels was used. TCRdb reprocessed the 5' RACE reads and stores each CDR3 protein as one record, lacking DNA. This sample contains about 50,000 distinct CDR3 sequences. Their antigens are not known. Sequenced: naive CXCR3+ CD8+ T cells from blood. As to subset: CD45RO-CCR7+CD27+CD95- naive CD8+ T cells expressing CXCR3 (TNR3+). The receptors shown here come from a human donor in good health. Some clones in this sample may be carry-over from other donors' samples.

The chain has TRBV20-1 and TRBJ1-1. The germline gives CDR1 DFQATT, CDR2 SNEGSKA (reference sequence). The CDR3 is 14 residues long. The CDR3 sequence is CSARDREVVAEAFF.

J is TRBJ1-2 and V is TRBV7-9. The CDR3 extends over 15 amino acids. CDR1 and CDR2 from the germline V gene are SEHNR and FQNEAQ (reference sequence). This CDR3 reads CASSLLLGEVYGYTF.

The rearrangement joins TRBV7-9 to TRBJ1-5. CDR1 and CDR2 (germline): SEHNR, FQNEAQ (reference sequence). The length of the CDR3 is 14 residues. CDR3: CASSLEDGNQPQHF.

The chain recombines TRBV19 with TRBJ1-2. Germline assignment: CDR1 LNHDA and CDR2 SQIVND (reference sequence). CDR3 length: 15 residues. The CDR3 here is CASTDVLRGLDGYTF.

The CDR3 is CASSYYDSNYGYTF. V and J are TRBV6-6 and TRBJ1-2. Germline assignment: CDR1 MNHNY and CDR2 SVGAGI (reference sequence). The CDR3 sequence is 14 residues long.

The chain employs TRBV14 and TRBJ2-3; TCRdb's D call of TRBD1 is untestable without DNA. The CDR3 sequence is 14 residues long. Germline V lookup: CDR1 SGHDN, CDR2 FVKESK. Here the CDR3 reads CASGTPTSTDTQYF.

The rearrangement joins TRBV19 to TRBJ2-1; checking the TCRdb D call of TRBD1 is not possible without DNA. The CDR3 extends over 11 amino acids. The V gene's germline CDR1 is LNHDA and CDR2 SQIVND (reference sequence). CDR3 residues: CATSGGGEKFF. The full variable domain, its missing parts supplied by reference TRBV19 and TRBJ2-1, is DGGITQSPKYLFRKEGQNVTLSCEQNLNHDAMYWYRQDPGQGLRLIYYSQIVNDFQKGDIAEGYSVSREKKESFPLTVTSAQKNPTAFYLCATSGGGEKFFGPGTRLTVL.

The J gene is TRBJ2-7, the V gene TRBV7-6. The CDR3 runs 13 residues. Germline values: CDR1 SGHVS, CDR2 FNYEAQ. CDR3 region: CASSLAQNYKQYF.

This chain links TRBV6-4 with TRBJ2-1. Germline loops: CDR1 MRHNA, CDR2 SNTAGT. The CDR3 loop spans 13 amino acids. The CDR3 sequence is CASSDSDLNEQFF.

This sequence joins TRBV20-1 and TRBJ2-7; TCRdb designates TRBD1, a call that cannot be tested without DNA. The CDR3 consists of 15 residues. Germline lookup yields CDR1 DFQATT and CDR2 SNEGSKA (reference sequence). CDR3 amino acids: CSAPWGGQQFDEQYF.

The V and J genes are TRBV4-3 and TRBJ1-5; absent DNA, TCRdb's TRBD1 call cannot be checked. This CDR3 is 13 amino acids long. CDR1 LGHNA and CDR2 YSLEER come from the germline V gene. The CDR3 region is CASTGTSKQPQHF.

V usage is TRBV25-1 and J usage is TRBJ1-1. Germline V gives CDR1 MGHDK, CDR2 SYGVNS. This CDR3 contains 16 residues. CDR3 sequence reads: CASSESPHHLNTEAFF.

The chain recombines TRBV6-2 or TRBV6-3 with TRBJ2-7. The CDR3 has 13 amino acids. Germline V CDR1 and CDR2: MNHEY, SVGEGT. The CDR3 here is CASSYTRGYEQYF.

This chain joins TRBV6-4 and TRBJ2-3; the D call of TRBD2 rests on TCRdb alone, since no DNA is present to check it. The CDR3 length is 15 residues. CDR1 and CDR2 from the germline V gene are MRHNA and SNTAGT. CDR3 sequence reads: CASSTGLVSGDTQYF.

The J gene is TRBJ2-7, the V gene TRBV25-1; there is no DNA to check the TCRdb D call of TRBD1. This CDR3 has 12 amino acids. Germline V gene lookup returns CDR1 MGHDK and CDR2 SYGVNS. Here the CDR3 reads CASTTGRAEQYF.

V is TRBV20-1 and J is TRBJ2-7; TCRdb calls TRBD1, which cannot be checked without DNA. This CDR3 has 14 amino acids. Germline V gene data show CDR1 as DFQATT and CDR2 as SNEGSKA (reference sequence). Here the CDR3 reads CSDHRTGEGYEQYF.

This rearrangement joins TRBV12-3 or TRBV12-4 to TRBJ2-5; TCRdb indicates TRBD1, and absent DNA this call remains unverified. The CDR3 runs to 14 residues. The chain's CDR3 is CASSWAGAQETQYF.

J is TRBJ1-6 and V is TRBV12-3 or TRBV12-4. The CDR3 contains 15 residues. The CDR3: CASSFRGALNSPLHF.

The chain is built from TRBV9 and TRBJ2-5; the TRBD1 assignment by TCRdb is unverifiable without DNA. The CDR3 totals 15 residues. Germline values: CDR1 SGDLS, CDR2 YYNGEE. This CDR3 reads CASSVMPGPQETQYF.

The chain employs TRBV7-2 and TRBJ2-5; without DNA, the TCRdb call of TRBD1 cannot be checked. The CDR3 runs to 16 residues. Germline values: CDR1 SGHTA, CDR2 FQGNSA. CDR3 sequence: CASSLGVGRSQETQYF.

V and J are TRBV9 and TRBJ1-5; TCRdb selects TRBD1, and the lack of DNA leaves this call unchecked. Germline V CDR1 and CDR2: SGDLS, YYNGEE. CDR3 length: 14 amino acids. The CDR3 region is CASSVDRGYQPQHF.

The gene calls are TRBV4-3 and TRBJ2-1; TCRdb reports TRBD1, a call that lacks DNA to check it against. In germline, CDR1 is LGHNA, CDR2 YSLEER. The CDR3 runs 16 residues. CDR3 loop: CASSQVEGFVPNEQFF.

This sequence joins TRBV20-1 and TRBJ2-1; with no DNA, the TCRdb D assignment of TRBD1 cannot be verified. Germline V gene data show CDR1 as DFQATT and CDR2 as SNEGSKA (reference sequence). The CDR3 is 16 residues long. CDR3 sequence reads: CSARDLGRGDYNEQFF.